This is a list of T cell receptor beta chains from one sample in a study of blood T cell repertoires in COVID-19. Generated by immunoSEQ multiplex PCR, the TCRdb table keeps only in-frame clones and is missing some. This sample has approximately 150,000 clones, with around four fifths found just once. Sequences were obtained from peripheral blood. The receptors stem from a man between 70 and 80 years old with acute or convalescent COVID-19. CDR3s include the opening cysteine and the closing phenylalanine or tryptophan. Each record gives: J gene, D gene, clone size, V gene, CDR3 DNA, CDR3 protein. A D gene is named only where the DNA matches it firmly. A clone size is listed for some rows: how often the clone was seen (once, few, many), or a class if it is expanded.

TRBJ1-1 TRBD1 . TRBV29-1 TGCAGCGTTATGGGGACAGAACAAGAAGCTTTCTTT CSVMGTEQEAFF
TRBJ1-6 TRBD1 . TRBV19 TGTGCCAGTAGCCAGACAGGGGACTATAATTCACCCCTCCACTTT CASSQTGDYNSPLHF
TRBJ1-2 . . TRBV9 TGTGCCAGCAGCATTTCCGTGGGGGGGCCTAACTATGGCTACACCTTC CASSISVGGPNYGYTF
TRBJ1-3 TRBD1 once TRBV3-1/TRBV3-2 TGTGCCAGCAGCCGACAGGGGACTGGAAACACCATATATTTT CASSRQGTGNTIYF
TRBJ2-5 TRBD1 . TRBV27 TGTGCCAGCAGGCGACAGGGTGCAGAGACCCAGTACTTC CASRRQGAETQYF
TRBJ1-5 TRBD1 . TRBV19 TGTGCCAGTAGTATTTCCGGGACAGGGGATCAGCCCCAGCATTTT CASSISGTGDQPQHF
TRBJ2-1 . . TRBV27 TGTGCCAGCCGCCGGGAGAGCTCCTACAATGAGCAGTTCTTC CASRRESSYNEQFF
TRBJ2-1 . . TRBV5-8 TGTGCCAGCAGCTTTCCGGGGGTCAACAATGAGCAGTTCTTC CASSFPGVNNEQFF
TRBJ1-5 . . TRBV7-8 TGTGCCAGCAGCTTAGCGCAGCCGGGGAATCAGCCCCAGCATTTT CASSLAQPGNQPQHF
TRBJ2-7 TRBD1 . TRBV19 TGTGCCAGTAACCCAGGACAGGGGGCCGGCGAGCAGTACTTC CASNPGQGAGEQYF
TRBJ2-7 . . TRBV3-1/TRBV3-2 TGTGCCAGCAGCCAAGATAGGGGGGGGAGGGGTACCTACGAGCAGTACTTC CASSQDRGGRGTYEQYF
TRBJ2-3 TRBD2 . TRBV13 TGTGCCAGCAGCTTATCGGGGCTAGCGGGGGAGACAGATACGCAGTATTTT CASSLSGLAGETDTQYF
TRBJ2-2 . . TRBV2 TGTGCCAGTAGGCAGGGCGCGAACACCGGGGAGCTGTTTTTT CASRQGANTGELFF
TRBJ1-6 TRBD1 . TRBV19 TGTGCCAGTGGAACAGGGGGTGAAACCCTCCACTTT CASGTGGETLHF
TRBJ2-3 TRBD2 . TRBV9 TGTGCCAGCAGCGTAGGGCTAGCGGGAGGGACAGATACGCAGTATTTT CASSVGLAGGTDTQYF